The T cell receptor beta chain under discussion was sequenced for a study of T cell responses to AZD1222 COVID-19 vaccine. Sequencing used immunoSEQ multiplex PCR; TCRdb keeps in-frame clones, though not all of them. The table records roughly 260,000 clones, over 85% of them present only once. Trimming shortened V by 4 bases and J by 0 bases, and 9 bases separated the two germline ends. CDR3 length: 14 residues. Germline lookup yields CDR1 LGHDT and CDR2 YNNKEL (reference sequence). This sequence was found in an adult in good health. The V call is TRBV3-1 (or the pseudogene TRBV3-2), the J call TRBJ1-1; no reliable D call. Sequences were derived from peripheral blood, sampled on day 0 of AZD1222 vaccination. Here the CDR3 DNA reads TGTGCCAGCAGCCGGGTAGACATGAACACTGAAGCTTTCTTT. This codes for CASSRVDMNTEAFF.